One TCR beta chain is described in this entry. Antigen: not known. Assay: immunoSEQ multiplex PCR; the TCRdb copy retains only in-frame clones and omits some. Among 90,000 or so clones listed, 87% were seen once. This entry is derived from a study of OX40 agonist ivuxolimab in advanced cancers. Study-level information: Patients received the agonistic anti-OX40 (CD134) antibody ivuxolimab. Of mixed ages from about 23 to 90 and averaging roughly 66 years, the group was about 86% male. Findings and caveats of the study: Low normalized T-cell clonal expansion was also seen in some nonresponders.

Any history of autoimmune disease or systemic immunosuppression disqualified patients. Trimming stripped 0 bases from V and 4 bases from J, with 12 bases between. The length of the CDR3 is 15 residues. From germline, CDR1 is GTSNPN and CDR2 SVGIG (reference sequence). This TCR was sampled from an adult with an advanced solid tumor such as melanoma, head and neck, liver or kidney cancer. The chain is built from TRBV30 and TRBJ1-4; D call uncertain. The material sequenced was CD4+ or CD8+ T cells sorted from blood, taken in a trial of the OX40 agonist ivuxolimab. As DNA, the CDR3 is TGTGCCTGGAGTGTACTGAAAGGCGTTAATGAAAAACTGTTTTTT. Translated: CAWSVLKGVNEKLFF. The full variable domain, in which reference TRBV30 and TRBJ1-4 provide the parts outside the CDR3, is SQTIHQWPATLVQPVGSPLSLECTVEGTSNPNLYWYRQAAGRGLQLLFYSVGIGQISSEVPQNLSASRPQDRQFILSSKKLLLSDSGFYLCAWSVLKGVNEKLFFGSGTQLSVL.